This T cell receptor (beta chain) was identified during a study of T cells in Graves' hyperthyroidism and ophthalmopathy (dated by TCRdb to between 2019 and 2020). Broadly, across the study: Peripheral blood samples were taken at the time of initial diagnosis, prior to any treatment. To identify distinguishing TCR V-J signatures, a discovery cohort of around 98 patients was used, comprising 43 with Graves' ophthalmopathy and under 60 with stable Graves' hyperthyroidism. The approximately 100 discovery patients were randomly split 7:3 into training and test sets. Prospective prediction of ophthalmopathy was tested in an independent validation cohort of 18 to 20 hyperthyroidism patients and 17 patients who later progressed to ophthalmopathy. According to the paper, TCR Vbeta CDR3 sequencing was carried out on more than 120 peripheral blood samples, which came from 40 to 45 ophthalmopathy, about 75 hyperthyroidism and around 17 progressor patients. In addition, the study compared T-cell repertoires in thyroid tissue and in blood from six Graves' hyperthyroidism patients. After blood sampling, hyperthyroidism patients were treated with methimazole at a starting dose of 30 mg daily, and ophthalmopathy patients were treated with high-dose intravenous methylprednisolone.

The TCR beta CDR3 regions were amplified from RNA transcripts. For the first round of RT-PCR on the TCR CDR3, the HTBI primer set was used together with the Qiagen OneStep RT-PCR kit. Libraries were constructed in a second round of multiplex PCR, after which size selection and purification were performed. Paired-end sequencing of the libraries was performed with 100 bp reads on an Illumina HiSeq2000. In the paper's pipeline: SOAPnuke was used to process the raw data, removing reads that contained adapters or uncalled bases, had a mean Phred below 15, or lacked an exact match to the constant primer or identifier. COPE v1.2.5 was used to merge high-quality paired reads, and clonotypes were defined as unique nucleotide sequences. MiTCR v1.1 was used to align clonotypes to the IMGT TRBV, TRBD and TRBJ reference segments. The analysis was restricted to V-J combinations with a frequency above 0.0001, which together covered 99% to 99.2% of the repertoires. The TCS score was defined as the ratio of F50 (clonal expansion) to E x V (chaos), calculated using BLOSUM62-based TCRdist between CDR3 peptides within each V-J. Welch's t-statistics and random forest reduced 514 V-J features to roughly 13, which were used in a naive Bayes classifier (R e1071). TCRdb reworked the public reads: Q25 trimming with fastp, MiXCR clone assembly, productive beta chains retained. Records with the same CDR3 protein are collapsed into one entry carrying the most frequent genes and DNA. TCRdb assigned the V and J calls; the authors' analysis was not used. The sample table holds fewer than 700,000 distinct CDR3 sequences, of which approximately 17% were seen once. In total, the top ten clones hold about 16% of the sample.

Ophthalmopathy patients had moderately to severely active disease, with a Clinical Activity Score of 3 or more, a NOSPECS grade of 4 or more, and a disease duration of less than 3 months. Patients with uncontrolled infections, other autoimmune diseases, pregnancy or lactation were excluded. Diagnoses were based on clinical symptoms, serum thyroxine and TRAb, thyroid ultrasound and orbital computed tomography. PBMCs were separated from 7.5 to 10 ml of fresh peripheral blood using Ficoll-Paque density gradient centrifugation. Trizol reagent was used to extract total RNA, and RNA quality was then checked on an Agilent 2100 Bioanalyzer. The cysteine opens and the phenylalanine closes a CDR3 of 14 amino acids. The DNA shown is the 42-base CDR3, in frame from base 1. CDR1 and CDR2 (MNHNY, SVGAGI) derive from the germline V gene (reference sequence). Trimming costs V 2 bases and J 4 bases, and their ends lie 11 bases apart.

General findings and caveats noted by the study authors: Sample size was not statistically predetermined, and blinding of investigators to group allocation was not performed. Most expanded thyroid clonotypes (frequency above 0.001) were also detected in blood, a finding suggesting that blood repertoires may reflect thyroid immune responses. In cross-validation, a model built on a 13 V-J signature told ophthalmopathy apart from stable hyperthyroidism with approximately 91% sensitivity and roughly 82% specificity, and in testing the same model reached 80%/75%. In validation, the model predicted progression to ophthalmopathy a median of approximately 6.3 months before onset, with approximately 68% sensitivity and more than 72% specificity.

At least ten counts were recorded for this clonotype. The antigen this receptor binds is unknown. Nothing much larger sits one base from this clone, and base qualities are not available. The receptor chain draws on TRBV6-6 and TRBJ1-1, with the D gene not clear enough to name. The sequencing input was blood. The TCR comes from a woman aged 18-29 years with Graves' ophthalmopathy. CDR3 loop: CASSYGSGGTEAFF. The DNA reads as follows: TGTGCCAGCAGTTACGGGAGCGGAGGCACTGAAGCTTTCTTT.